This T cell receptor beta chain stems from a study of CD8+CD57+ T cells in acquired aplastic anemia. Study in general: In CD4+ cells, healthy donors produced an average of around 11 million reads.

Study-wide findings and caveats: Researchers report that 25 to 30 CD8+ CDR3 sequences appeared in both patients and controls.

CDR3 and TCR beta VDJ profiling relied on genomic DNA as the template. TCRdb passed the reads through MiXCR, listing each CDR3 protein once. The profile shows about 190,000 distinct CDR3 sequences, around 59% of them singletons. Per the germline V gene, CDR1 is SGHAT and CDR2 is FQNNGV. V was pared by 1 base and J by 2 bases, with 8 bases between. The CDR3 loop spans 14 amino acids. With regard to this clonotype: Its antigen is unknown.

The sequencing sample was made of sorted CD4+, CD8+, or CD8+CD57+ T cells (not recorded which) from PBMCs. This chain joins TRBV11-2 and TRBJ1-2; D remains ambiguous. This receptor was taken from a human donor in good health, serving as a control. The CDR3 DNA reads TGTGCCAGCAGCTTAGGAACAGAGAACTATGGCTACACCTTC. Encoded protein: CASSLGTENYGYTF. The whole variable domain, remainder taken from reference TRBV11-2 and TRBJ1-2, is EAGVAQSPRYKIIEKRQSVAFWCNPISGHATLYWYQQILGQGPKLLIQFQNNGVVDDSQLPKDRFSAERLKGVDSTLKIQPAKLEDSAVYLCASSLGTENYGYTFGSGTRLTVV.